Each of the 25 T cell receptor beta chains below was sequenced from the same sample in a study of T cells in Graves' hyperthyroidism and ophthalmopathy. RNA transcripts served as the template for amplifying TCR beta CDR3 regions. Primed by the HTBI set, a first-round RT-PCR was run on the TCR CDR3. Using its own MiXCR run on the multiplex PCR reads, TCRdb lists one record per CDR3 protein. The sample contains under 500,000 distinct CDR3 sequences, roughly 13% of which appear only once. The specimen sequenced was blood. The source is a man aged 45-65 years with Graves' ophthalmopathy.

This clonotype showed up many times. V and J are TRBV28 and TRBJ1-2, with TRBD1 matching over 8 bases. This CDR3 is built from 16 residues. Per the germline V gene, CDR1 is MDHEN and CDR2 is SYDVKM. V lost 11 bases, J lost 4 bases, and 18 bases stayed unmatched. CDR3: CAAVSGQGYVGYGYTF. Here the CDR3 DNA reads TGTGCCGCAGTTTCAGGACAGGGTTACGTCGGCTATGGCTACACCTTC.

In this sample, this clonotype turned up many times. The J gene is TRBJ2-6, the V gene TRBV11-2; D is undetermined. The V gene lost 3 bases and the J gene lost 3 bases, with 6 bases spanning the gap. This CDR3 comprises 14 residues. Germline assignment: CDR1 SGHAT and CDR2 FQNNGV. As DNA, the CDR3 is TGTGCCAGCAGCTTGTCCGTTGGGGCCAACGTCCTGACTTTC. It translates to CASSLSVGANVLTF.

This clonotype was seen repeatedly, ten times or more. This chain connects TRBV12-3 or TRBV12-4 to TRBJ1-1; 12 bases agree with TRBD1. The V gene end was trimmed by 0 bases and the J gene end by 7 bases; junction bases not matched to a gene: 6. This CDR3 contains 16 residues. CDR3 amino acids: CASSLASGTGGSEAFF. As DNA, the CDR3 is TGTGCCAGCAGTTTAGCGTCTGGGACAGGGGGCAGTGAAGCTTTCTTT.

This clonotype was seen a few times. Being one base from a much bigger clone, this may be a read error. As the CDR3 is not closed by the conserved phenylalanine or tryptophan, this likely results from a read error. V gene TRBV2 combines with J gene TRBJ1-2, with 7 bases that match TRBD1. J lost 5 bases, V lost 3 bases, and 3 bases had no gene match. Germline V lookup: CDR1 SNHLY, CDR2 FYNNEI. The CDR3 consists of 13 residues. The CDR3 loop is CASSEGGQYGYTL. CDR3 bases: TGTGCCAGCAGTGAGGGGGGACAGTATGGCTACACCCTC.

This clonotype appeared many times. The rearrangement uses TRBV27 and TRBJ2-5, with D possibly being TRBD2 (5 bases). The CDR3 extends over 12 amino acids. The germline gives CDR1 MNHEY, CDR2 SMNVEV (reference sequence). Trimming left V 3 bases short and J 4 bases short, with 6 bases between. CDR3: CASSFRGETQYF. The CDR3 region has the DNA TGTGCCAGCAGTTTTCGGGGAGAGACCCAGTACTTC.

At least ten counts were recorded for this clonotype. As DNA, the CDR3 is TGTGCCAGCAGAACGGGAGGAGGTGATACGCAGTATTTT. It translates to CASRTGGGDTQYF. V usage is TRBV7-9 and J usage is TRBJ2-3; the match to TRBD2 covers 7 bases. Germline assignment: CDR1 SEHNR and CDR2 FQNEAQ (reference sequence). V dropped 6 bases and J dropped 6; count of bases not matched to a gene: 6. This CDR3 spans 13 amino acids.

On this clonotype itself: Mismatch with germline at one junction end may stem from a read error. In DNA form, the CDR3 reads TGTGCCGGCAGTTTGGCGATGACTAGCGGAGGATTTAATGAGCAGTTCTTC. Translated: CAGSLAMTSGGFNEQFF. The chain links TRBV12-3 or TRBV12-4 to TRBJ2-1; 9 bases match TRBD2. The CDR3 consists of 17 residues.

The chain employs TRBV5-4 and TRBJ2-7; no clear D gene. Looked up from germline, CDR1 is SGHNT and CDR2 is YYREEE (reference sequence). There are 11 residues in the CDR3. The CDR3 here is CAYRGSYEQYF. In nucleotides, the CDR3 is TGTGCATATCGTGGCTCCTACGAGCAGTACTTC.

The chain carries TRBV5-1 and TRBJ2-1, with 9 nucleotides matching TRBD2. Germline assignment: CDR1 SGHRS and CDR2 YFSETQ. This CDR3 comprises 16 residues. The V and J ends lost 0 bases and 2 bases, in that order; junction bases with no gene match: 3. As DNA, the CDR3 is TGCGCCAGCAGCTTGGATCTAGCGGGACCCTACAATGAGCAGTTCTTC. This gives the protein CASSLDLAGPYNEQFF.

Many counts were recorded for this clonotype. The chain recombines TRBV19 with TRBJ2-7, with 12 bases fitting TRBD2. CDR1 LNHDA and CDR2 SQIVND come from the germline V gene (reference sequence). The J segment lost 4 bases and the V segment lost 6 bases, leaving 7 bases of the junction unmatched. The CDR3 is 15 amino acids. DNA for the CDR3: TGTGCCAGTAGCGAGACTAGCGGGAGAGTGTACGAGCAGTACTTC. Protein: CASSETSGRVYEQYF.

The chain carries TRBV4-1 and TRBJ2-5; 8 nucleotides align to TRBD2. Per germline, CDR1 MGHRA and CDR2 YSYEKL. This CDR3 has 18 residues. V shed 1 base, J shed 6 bases, and the junction held 16 bases outside the gene matches. The CDR3 region is CASSQVWGFERERKTQYF. The CDR3 coding sequence is TGCGCCAGCAGCCAAGTTTGGGGGTTTGAGCGGGAGAGGAAGACCCAGTACTTC.

The genes are TRBV19 and TRBJ2-1; no reliable D call. The germline V gene has CDR1 LNHDA and CDR2 SQIVND (reference sequence). V lost 4 bases, J lost 1 base, and 8 bases lay in between. The CDR3 spans 14 residues. This CDR3 is CASSRAISYNEQFF. The CDR3 nucleotides are TGTGCCAGTAGTAGAGCTATATCCTACAATGAGCAGTTCTTC.

This clonotype was detected many times. This chain connects TRBV5-1 to TRBJ2-1, with TRBD2 identical over 8 bases. Trimming took 4 bases from V and 5 from J; bases not matched to a gene: 14. Per germline, CDR1 SGHRS and CDR2 YFSETQ. This CDR3 has 17 residues. The CDR3 DNA follows: TGCGCCAGCAGCCTGGAAAGGAGCGGGAGAGGCGACAATGAGCAGTTCTTC. Its protein product is CASSLERSGRGDNEQFF.

The CDR3 is CASSQKTGTGEAFF. The CDR3 DNA reads as TGTGCCAGCAGCCAAAAAACCGGGACAGGCGAAGCTTTCTTT. This chain uses TRBV14 with TRBJ1-1, with 8 bases that match TRBD1. The CDR3 consists of 14 residues. V trimming: 2 bases; J trimming: 8 bases; junction bases outside the gene matches: 7. Germline V gene data show CDR1 as SGHDN and CDR2 as FVKESK.

This clonotype was seen many times. The chain joins TRBV29-1 to TRBJ2-1; possible D gene TRBD2, 5 bases. Trimming pared 6 bases from V and 10 bases from J, leaving 16 bases between. Germline lookup yields CDR1 SQVTM and CDR2 ANQGSEA. The CDR3 runs 12 residues. CDR3 DNA sequence: TGCAGCGTCGGGGTCCATCAAGGAGAGCAGTTCTTC. Its translation: CSVGVHQGEQFF.

In its sample, this clonotype was seen many times. The chain couples TRBV6-1 to TRBJ2-7; TRBD1 might be the D (7 bases). CDR1 is MNHNS and CDR2 is SASEGT in the germline V gene. The CDR3 sequence is 15 residues long. The V end lost 9 bases, the J end lost 2 bases, and 20 bases lay between the germline ends. The CDR3 loop is CASRGGGALPYEQYF. The DNA for the CDR3 is TGTGCCAGTAGAGGGGGCGGGGCCCTTCCCTACGAGCAGTACTTC.

The chain is built from TRBV4-2 and TRBJ1-4, with D maybe TRBD1 (5 bases). CDR3 size: 12 residues. The germline V gene has CDR1 LGHNA and CDR2 YNFKEQ. V lost 6 bases, J lost 12 bases, and 14 bases lay in between. The CDR3 protein is CASSTRREELFF. The CDR3, as DNA: TGTGCCAGCAGTACACGCAGGGAGGAACTGTTTTTT.

This clonotype was seen many times. The J gene is TRBJ2-5, the V gene TRBV18; 8 positions match TRBD2. Germline V gives CDR1 KGHSH, CDR2 LQKENI. The V gene end was trimmed by 6 bases and the J gene end by 2 bases; junction bases not matched to a gene: 11. The CDR3 runs to 16 residues. CDR3 coding DNA: TGTGCCAGCTCTCGAAGAGCGGGAGCCTTTCAAGAGACCCAGTACTTC. Its protein product is CASSRRAGAFQETQYF. Complete variable domain (other parts from reference TRBV18 and TRBJ2-5): NAGVMQNPRHLVRRRGQEARLRCSPMKGHSHVYWYRQLPEEGLKFMVYLQKENIIDESGMPKERFSAEFPKEGPSILRIQQVVRGDSAAYFCASSRRAGAFQETQYFGPGTRLLVL.

In this sample, this clonotype turned up a few times. The gene calls are TRBV15 and TRBJ1-6, with a tentative D call TRBD1 (5 bases). Germline assignment: CDR1 LNHNV and CDR2 YYDKDF (reference sequence). The germline V and J ends were trimmed by 7 bases and 10 bases, with 20 bases remaining between them. This CDR3 is 15 amino acids long. The CDR3 DNA follows: TGTGCCACCACCGATTCGACTAGGGGACGATCACCCCTCCACTTT. Its translation is CATTDSTRGRSPLHF.

Ten or more counts support this clonotype. The chain joins TRBV12-3 or TRBV12-4 to TRBJ2-1, with D possibly matching TRBD2 (6 bases). The CDR3 loop spans 12 amino acids. V lost 5 bases and J lost 6, with 8 bases in between. The chain's CDR3 is CASSPGSNEQFF. As DNA, the CDR3 is TGTGCCAGCAGTCCCGGGAGCAATGAGCAGTTCTTC.

This clonotype was counted ten times or more. The chain combines TRBV11-2 with TRBJ2-2, with D perhaps TRBD2 (5 bases). The ends were cut back, 0 bases at V and 6 bases at J, with 11 bases in the middle. The CDR3 runs to 15 residues. CDR1 is SGHAT, CDR2 FQNNGV, per germline. The CDR3 loop is CASSLDQTAAGELFF. CDR3 sequence (DNA): TGTGCCAGCAGCTTAGATCAAACAGCGGCCGGGGAGCTGTTTTTT.

The chain links TRBV6-1 to TRBJ1-1; D is uncertain. This CDR3 is 15 amino acids long. V was clipped by 6 bases and J by 0 bases, with 14 bases between them. Germline CDR1 is MNHNS and CDR2 is SASEGT. The CDR3 reads CASSPQPPLNTEAFF. Written as DNA, the CDR3 is TGTGCCAGCAGCCCCCAACCCCCGCTGAACACTGAAGCTTTCTTT.

This clonotype was counted only a few times. The chain recombines TRBV29-1 with TRBJ2-5; possibly TRBD1 or TRBD2 for D (6 bases each). V lost 2 bases to trimming and J lost 9 bases, with 19 bases between them. This CDR3 contains 14 residues. Germline loops: CDR1 SQVTM, CDR2 ANQGSEA. The CDR3 sequence: CSVEIRGRGGAQYF. Here the CDR3 DNA reads TGCAGCGTTGAAATCCGGGGGCGCGGTGGGGCCCAGTACTTC.

This clonotype showed up many times. This sequence joins TRBV29-1 and TRBJ2-3, with a weak D call TRBD2 (6 bases). The V and J ends lost 4 bases and 2 bases respectively, with 13 bases between them. CDR3 length: 14 amino acids. CDR1 is SQVTM and CDR2 is ANQGSEA in the germline V gene. The CDR3, as DNA: TGCAGCGTTGCTGCCGGGAGCATCACAGATACGCAGTATTTT. Protein sequence: CSVAAGSITDTQYF.

This clonotype occurred many times. V is TRBV19 and J is TRBJ2-7; 13 bases agree with TRBD2. This CDR3 is built from 17 residues. With 4 bases clipped from V and 6 bases from J, the junction kept 12 bases outside the gene matches. Germline V gene sequence: CDR1 LNHDA, CDR2 SQIVND (reference sequence). CDR3 region: CASSTRRTSGRIGEQYF. CDR3 DNA sequence: TGTGCCAGTAGTACCCGACGGACTAGCGGGAGAATTGGCGAGCAGTACTTC.